This entry lists 11 T cell receptor beta chains sequenced from one sample in a study. TCRdb ran MiXCR on the RT-PCR reads and lists one entry per CDR3 protein. The sample shows more than 600,000 distinct CDR3 sequences, 14% of them seen only once. The specimen was memory CD4+ T cells from blood. Receptors were obtained from a female donor in good health, serving as a healthy control.

The rearrangement uses TRBV9 and TRBJ1-2; D is unclear. This CDR3 region has 12 residues. V gave up 1 base and J gave up 8 bases, with 9 bases separating them. Germline assignment: CDR1 SGDLS and CDR2 YYNGEE. CDR3: CASSVLLGGYTF. The CDR3 DNA follows: TGTGCCAGCAGCGTACTTCTTGGGGGCTACACCTTC.

Of note for this clonotype: In this CDR3 the conserved last residue, phenylalanine or tryptophan, is missing, so a read error is likely. The DNA is omitted, as the CDR3 cannot be located on it reliably, and the CDR3 follows TCRdb's listing. This rearrangement joins TRBV10-3 to TRBJ2-5; TRBD2, as called in the table, went unchecked against the DNA. Germline V lookup: CDR1 ENHRY, CDR2 SYGVKD. The CDR3 is 10 residues long, ends included. The CDR3 sequence is CAISEKPGTS.

This chain joins TRBV6-7 and TRBJ2-2; D gene unclear. TRBV6-7 is sorted into the ORF group, with uncertain function. CDR3 length: 11 residues. V lost 10 bases to trimming and J lost 0 bases, with 3 bases between them. The CDR3 DNA sequence: TGTGCCAACCCGAACACCGGGGAGCTGTTTTTT. It encodes CANPNTGELFF.

This clonotype was observed many times. This rearrangement joins TRBV20-1 to TRBJ2-7; possibly TRBD2 for D (6 bases). CDR1 and CDR2 (germline): DFQATT, SNEGSKA (reference sequence). V dropped 7 bases and J dropped 5 bases, with 15 bases sitting between them. The CDR3 covers 12 residues. Here the CDR3 DNA reads TGCAGTGTCCCGGGACTTCTCAACGAGCAGTACTTC. Amino acids: CSVPGLLNEQYF.

This sequence joins TRBV18 and TRBJ2-7; tentative D call: TRBD2 (5 bases). Trimming stripped 5 bases from V and 9 bases from J, with 20 bases between. The CDR3 runs to 14 residues. Germline V gene lookup returns CDR1 KGHSH and CDR2 LQKENI. The CDR3 is CASSTQEGTVGQYF. For the CDR3, the DNA is TGTGCCAGCTCAACCCAAGAGGGCACCGTCGGGCAGTACTTC.

This clonotype turned up a few times. V and J are TRBV28 and TRBJ2-5, with D possibly TRBD2 on 6 matching bases. From germline, CDR1 is MDHEN and CDR2 SYDVKM. The CDR3 is 13 residues long. The ends were cut back, 4 bases at V and 5 bases at J, with 11 bases in the middle. DNA for the CDR3: TGTGCCAGCAGTTCCCGGGACTTGGAGACCCAGTACTTC. It encodes CASSSRDLETQYF.

In this sample, this clonotype turned up a few times. CDR3: CASSPGQRGYTF. CDR3 sequence (DNA): TGTGCCAGCAGTCCTGGACAGAGAGGCTACACCTTC. V usage is TRBV6-2 or TRBV6-3 and J usage is TRBJ1-2, with D perhaps TRBD1 (6 bases). The CDR3 has 12 amino acids. V shed 5 bases and J shed 8 bases, with 12 bases lying between them. Germline assignment: CDR1 MNHEY and CDR2 SVGEGT.

V usage is TRBV19 and J usage is TRBJ2-3; D gene uncertain. The CDR3 has 13 amino acids. Trimming removed 10 bases at V and 0 bases at J, with 11 bases between. Germline loops: CDR1 LNHDA, CDR2 SQIVND (reference sequence). This CDR3 reads CAIRVPSTDTQYF. CDR3 coding DNA: TGTGCCATTCGGGTCCCCAGCACAGATACGCAGTATTTT.

This clonotype was seen only a few times. The chain uses TRBV6-5 and TRBJ2-5; no firm D call. V lost 2 bases and J 7 bases, leaving 17 bases between the germline ends. The CDR3 is 15 residues long. Germline-derived CDR1 and CDR2 are MNHEY and SVGAGI. In DNA, the CDR3 is TGTGCCAGCAGTTACGGTTTACCCTCCTCCGGGACCCAGTACTTC. Protein: CASSYGLPSSGTQYF.

The CDR3 loop is CASSLGHGGEQFF. The CDR3, as DNA: TGTGCCAGCAGCCTAGGACACGGGGGTGAGCAGTTCTTC. The chain links TRBV7-3 to TRBJ2-1; perhaps TRBD2 as D (6 bases). With 5 bases removed from V and 9 bases from J, the gap between germline ends came to 14 bases. From germline, CDR1 is SGHTA and CDR2 FQGTGA. The CDR3 runs 13 residues.

There are many counts of this clonotype. The genes are TRBV7-8 and TRBJ2-4; 8 bases line up with TRBD1. Germline V gene lookup returns CDR1 SGHVS and CDR2 FQNEAQ. Trimming removed 1 base from V and 9 bases from J; junction bases left unmatched: 11. CDR3 length: 16 amino acids. The CDR3 loop reads CASSLVLGQGLGIQYF. CDR3 DNA: TGTGCCAGCAGCTTAGTATTAGGACAGGGTTTAGGCATTCAGTACTTC.